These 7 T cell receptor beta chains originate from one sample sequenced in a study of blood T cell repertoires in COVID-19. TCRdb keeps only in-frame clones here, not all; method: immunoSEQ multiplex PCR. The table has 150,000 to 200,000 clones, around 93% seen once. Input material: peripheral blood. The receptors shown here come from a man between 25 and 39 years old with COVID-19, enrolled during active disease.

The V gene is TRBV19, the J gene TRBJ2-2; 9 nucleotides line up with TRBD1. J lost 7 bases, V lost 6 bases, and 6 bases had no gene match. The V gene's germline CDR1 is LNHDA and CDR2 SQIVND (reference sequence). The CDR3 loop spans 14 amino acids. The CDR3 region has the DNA TGTGCCAGTAGGGACAGGGGTTCGGGCGGGGAGCTGTTTTTT. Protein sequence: CASRDRGSGGELFF.

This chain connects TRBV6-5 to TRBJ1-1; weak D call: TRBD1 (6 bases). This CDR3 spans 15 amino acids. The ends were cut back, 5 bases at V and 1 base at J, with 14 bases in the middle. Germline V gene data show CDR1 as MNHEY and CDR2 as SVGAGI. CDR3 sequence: CASSLRIRGNTEAFF. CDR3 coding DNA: TGTGCCAGCAGTCTCCGGATCAGGGGGAACACTGAAGCTTTCTTT.

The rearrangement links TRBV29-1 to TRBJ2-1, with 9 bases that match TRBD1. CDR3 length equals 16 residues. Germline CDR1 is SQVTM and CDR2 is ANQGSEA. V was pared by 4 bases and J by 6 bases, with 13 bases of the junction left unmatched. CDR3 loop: CSVGAGGTGISNEQFF. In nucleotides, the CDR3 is TGCAGCGTTGGGGCTGGGGGGACAGGGATTAGCAATGAGCAGTTCTTC.

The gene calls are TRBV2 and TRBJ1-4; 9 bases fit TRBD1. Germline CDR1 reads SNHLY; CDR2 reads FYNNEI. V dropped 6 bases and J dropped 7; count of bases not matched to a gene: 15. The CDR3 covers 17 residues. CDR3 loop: CASRDWTGAPGGEKLFF. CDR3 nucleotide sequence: TGTGCCAGCAGAGACTGGACAGGGGCCCCCGGGGGTGAAAAACTGTTTTTT.

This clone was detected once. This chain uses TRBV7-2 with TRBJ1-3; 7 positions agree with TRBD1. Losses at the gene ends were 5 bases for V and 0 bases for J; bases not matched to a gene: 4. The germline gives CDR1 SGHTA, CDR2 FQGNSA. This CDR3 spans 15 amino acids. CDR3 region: CASSRDRVSGNTIYF. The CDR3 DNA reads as TGTGCCAGCAGCAGAGACAGGGTCTCTGGAAACACCATATATTTT.

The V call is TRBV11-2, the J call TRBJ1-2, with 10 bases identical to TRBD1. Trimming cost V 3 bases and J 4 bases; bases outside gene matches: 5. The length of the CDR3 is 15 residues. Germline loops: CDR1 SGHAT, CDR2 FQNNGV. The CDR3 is CASSFGTGEGYGYTF. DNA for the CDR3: TGTGCCAGCAGCTTTGGGACAGGGGAGGGCTATGGCTACACCTTC. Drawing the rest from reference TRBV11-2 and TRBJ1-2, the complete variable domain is EAGVAQSPRYKIIEKRQSVAFWCNPISGHATLYWYQQILGQGPKLLIQFQNNGVVDDSQLPKDRFSAERLKGVDSTLKIQPAKLEDSAVYLCASSFGTGEGYGYTFGSGTRLTVV.

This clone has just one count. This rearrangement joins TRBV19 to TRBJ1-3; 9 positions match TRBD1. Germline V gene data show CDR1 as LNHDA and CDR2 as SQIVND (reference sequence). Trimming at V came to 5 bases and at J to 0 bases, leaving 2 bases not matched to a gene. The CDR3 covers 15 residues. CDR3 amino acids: CASSRDRDSGNTIYF. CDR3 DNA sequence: TGTGCCAGTAGTCGGGACAGGGACTCTGGAAACACCATATATTTT.